This T cell receptor beta chain was profiled in a study of blood T cell repertoires in COVID-19. The overall study: There were acute and convalescent COVID-19 samples, and they came from the United States, Italy and Spain.

Study processing details: Using reference gene primer amplification, nucleated cell counts were estimated. Generated by immunoSEQ multiplex PCR, the TCRdb table keeps only in-frame clones and is missing some. From that table come the V and J calls and clone size; the DNA was used to work out D and trimming. The sample yields approximately 400,000 clones, about four fifths seen once. The germline CDR1 and CDR2 sequences are SGHRS and YFSETQ. The CDR3 totals 17 residues. Deletions cut 5 bases from V and 0 bases from J, with 20 bases between. The J gene is TRBJ1-2, the V gene TRBV5-1; weak D call: TRBD1 (5 bases). This receptor was identified in a human donor with acute or convalescent COVID-19. The donor label of this sample is uncertain. Material for sequencing was peripheral blood. The CDR3 spells CASRRTRGGRSNYGYTF. CDR3 nucleotides: TGCGCCAGCAGACGGACCCGGGGGGGGAGGTCTAACTATGGCTACACCTTC.